These T cell receptor beta chains were read from a single sample in a study of PD-1 blockade in classical Hodgkin lymphoma. Assay used: immunoSEQ multiplex PCR; TCRdb lists only in-frame clones, some missing. The data show some 50,000 clones, around 74% seen once. Material: peripheral blood mononuclear cells (PBMCs), obtained before the fourth cycle of nivolumab. These receptors originate from a human donor with classical Hodgkin lymphoma. Each CDR3 is given with its conserved first and last residue. D genes are given only for firm matches. Rows give clone size only sometimes, using once, few, many, or a class for an expanded clone.

v_gene: TRBV6-5
j_gene: TRBJ1-2
abundance: .
d_gene: TRBD1
CDR3aa: CASRHRGAYGYTF
CDR3nt: TGTGCCAGCAGACACAGGGGAGCCTATGGCTACACCTTC

v_gene: TRBV28
j_gene: TRBJ1-1
abundance: .
d_gene: .
CDR3aa: CASSPDSYTEAFF
CDR3nt: TGTGCCAGCAGCCCGGACAGTTACACTGAAGCTTTCTTT

v_gene: TRBV5-1
j_gene: TRBJ2-1
abundance: few
d_gene: TRBD2
CDR3aa: CASSPGLAESYNEQFF
CDR3nt: TGCGCCAGCAGCCCTGGACTAGCGGAGTCCTACAATGAGCAGTTCTTC

v_gene: TRBV7-2
j_gene: TRBJ2-3
abundance: .
d_gene: .
CDR3aa: CASSLDVGGTDTQYF
CDR3nt: TGTGCCAGCAGCTTAGATGTGGGAGGCACAGATACGCAGTATTTT

v_gene: TRBV5-8
j_gene: TRBJ2-7
abundance: .
d_gene: TRBD1
CDR3aa: CASSFGQVDSSYEQYF
CDR3nt: TGTGCCAGCAGCTTCGGACAGGTAGATAGCTCCTACGAGCAGTACTTC

v_gene: TRBV28
j_gene: TRBJ2-5
abundance: .
d_gene: .
CDR3aa: CASSLETGGRETQYF
CDR3nt: TGTGCCAGCAGTTTAGAAACCGGGGGACGAGAGACCCAGTACTTC

v_gene: TRBV7-2
j_gene: TRBJ2-7
abundance: many
d_gene: TRBD2
CDR3aa: CASSFGLVYEQYF
CDR3nt: TGTGCCAGCAGCTTTGGACTAGTCTACGAGCAGTACTTC

v_gene: TRBV29-1
j_gene: TRBJ2-3
abundance: few
d_gene: TRBD2
CDR3aa: CSVAREGRGDTQYF
CDR3nt: TGCAGCGTTGCTCGGGAGGGCCGAGGAGATACGCAGTATTTT

v_gene: TRBV9
j_gene: TRBJ2-2
abundance: .
d_gene: .
CDR3aa: CASSAPGTGELFF
CDR3nt: TGTGCCAGCAGCGCCCCCGGGACCGGGGAGCTGTTTTTT

v_gene: TRBV5-1
j_gene: TRBJ2-3
abundance: .
d_gene: .
CDR3aa: CASSNQGREDTQYF
CDR3nt: TGCGCCAGCAGCAACCAGGGGAGGGAGGATACGCAGTATTTT

v_gene: TRBV9
j_gene: TRBJ2-3
abundance: .
d_gene: .
CDR3aa: CASSVEREARFTQYF
CDR3nt: TGTGCCAGCAGCGTAGAAAGGGAGGCTCGTTTTACGCAGTATTTT

v_gene: TRBV6-1
j_gene: TRBJ1-4
abundance: few
d_gene: .
CDR3aa: CASSTGGGGEKLFF
CDR3nt: TGTGCCAGCAGTACCGGTGGAGGCGGTGAAAAACTGTTTTTT

v_gene: TRBV13
j_gene: TRBJ2-7
abundance: .
d_gene: .
CDR3aa: CASSLLGVRLERSPYEQYF
CDR3nt: TGTGCCAGCAGCCTCCTTGGGGTGCGCTTGGAGCGGAGTCCCTACGAGCAGTACTTC

v_gene: TRBV18
j_gene: TRBJ2-7
abundance: once
d_gene: TRBD2
CDR3aa: CASSPGLAGGSEQYF
CDR3nt: TGTGCCAGCTCACCAGGGCTAGCGGGAGGATCCGAGCAGTACTTC

v_gene: TRBV5-6
j_gene: TRBJ2-3
abundance: .
d_gene: TRBD1
CDR3aa: CASSYRGTTDTQYF
CDR3nt: TGTGCCAGCAGCTACAGGGGGACCACAGATACGCAGTATTTT

v_gene: TRBV5-8
j_gene: TRBJ2-5
abundance: .
d_gene: .
CDR3aa: CASSSWVGIQETQYF
CDR3nt: TGTGCCAGCAGCTCGTGGGTGGGGATCCAAGAGACCCAGTACTTC

v_gene: TRBV6-5
j_gene: TRBJ2-2
abundance: once
d_gene: .
CDR3aa: CASSYRARNTGELFF
CDR3nt: TGTGCCAGCAGTTATCGAGCCCGGAACACCGGGGAGCTGTTTTTT

v_gene: TRBV7-8
j_gene: TRBJ2-3
abundance: .
d_gene: .
CDR3aa: CASSLRQGTDTQYF
CDR3nt: TGTGCCAGCAGCTTAAGGCAGGGTACAGATACGCAGTATTTT

v_gene: TRBV19
j_gene: TRBJ1-5
abundance: few
d_gene: .
CDR3aa: CASSIGGWDQPQHF
CDR3nt: TGTGCCAGTAGTATAGGGGGCTGGGATCAGCCCCAGCATTTT

v_gene: TRBV29-1
j_gene: TRBJ2-7
abundance: once
d_gene: .
CDR3aa: CSALNVMTATYEQYF
CDR3nt: TGCAGCGCCTTGAACGTTATGACAGCCACCTACGAGCAGTACTTC

v_gene: TRBV19
j_gene: TRBJ2-7
abundance: .
d_gene: .
CDR3aa: CASSKGQGGSYEQYF
CDR3nt: TGTGCCAGTAGTAAAGGGCAGGGAGGTTCCTACGAGCAGTACTTC

v_gene: TRBV5-1
j_gene: TRBJ1-2
abundance: .
d_gene: .
CDR3aa: CASSLAQGSRGYTF
CDR3nt: TGCGCCAGCAGCTTGGCTCAGGGATCGAGAGGCTACACCTTC

v_gene: TRBV11-2
j_gene: TRBJ2-1
abundance: .
d_gene: TRBD2
CDR3aa: CASSLVSGRAHEQFF
CDR3nt: TGTGCCAGCAGCTTAGTTAGCGGGAGGGCCCATGAGCAGTTCTTC